The 11 T cell receptor beta chains below were found in one sample sequenced in a study of control samples from healthy donors and cancer patients. The repertoire was sequenced with immunoSEQ multiplex PCR; TCRdb's copy has only in-frame clones and lacks some. The sample gives about 130,000 clones, roughly 95% of which show up once; 3.6% is in the top ten. The sample was blood. Every receptor here comes from a man aged 30 to 39 in good health.

This clone was recorded once. The chain employs TRBV19 and TRBJ2-7; 7 bases match TRBD1. CDR3 size: 13 residues. Germline V gene lookup returns CDR1 LNHDA and CDR2 SQIVND (reference sequence). Trimming cost V 6 bases and J 7 bases; bases outside gene matches: 9. CDR3 amino acids: CASRVTGSGEQYF. CDR3 bases: TGTGCCAGTAGGGTGACAGGGTCGGGAGAGCAGTACTTC.

V usage is TRBV27 and J usage is TRBJ1-5; 12 nucleotides line up with TRBD1. The length of the CDR3 is 18 residues. J lost 1 base, V lost 4 bases, and 8 bases had no gene match. From germline, CDR1 is MNHEY and CDR2 SMNVEV (reference sequence). The chain's CDR3 is CASSSFGTGGRSNQPQHF. CDR3 coding DNA: TGTGCCAGCAGTTCCTTCGGGACAGGGGGCCGGAGCAATCAGCCCCAGCATTTT.

The chain links TRBV11-3 to TRBJ1-6; 9 nucleotides line up with TRBD1. The CDR3 is made up of 16 amino acids. V gave up 5 bases and J gave up 7 bases; unmatched junction bases: 9. Germline V gene lookup returns CDR1 SGHNT and CDR2 YENEEA. The CDR3 reads CASSPLHRGLNSPLHF. CDR3 bases: TGTGCCAGCAGCCCCCTCCACAGGGGGCTGAATTCACCCCTCCACTTT.

The chain couples TRBV7-2 to TRBJ2-7; D is ambiguous. This CDR3 is built from 13 residues. The germline V gene encodes CDR1 SGHTA and CDR2 FQGNSA. V was clipped by 0 bases and J by 0 bases, with 3 bases between them. The CDR3 sequence is CASSLADSYEQYF. The CDR3 coding sequence is TGTGCCAGCAGCTTAGCGGACTCCTACGAGCAGTACTTC.

The genes are TRBV5-1 and TRBJ2-1; 7 bases are a match to TRBD2. CDR3 size: 17 residues. The V gene end was trimmed by 2 bases and the J gene end by 6 bases; junction bases not matched to a gene: 14. Germline V lookup: CDR1 SGHRS, CDR2 YFSETQ. The CDR3 nucleotides are TGCGCCAGCAGCTTCGGGCCCCGGACTAGATCGGGCAATGAGCAGTTCTTC. This sequence encodes CASSFGPRTRSGNEQFF.

The gene calls are TRBV27 and TRBJ1-2; D unresolved. Trimming took off 0 bases at V and 2 bases at J, with 4 bases between the two ends. CDR3 length equals 13 residues. CDR1 and CDR2 from the germline V gene are MNHEY and SMNVEV (reference sequence). The CDR3 bases are TGTGCCAGCAGTTTATCTTCGAACTATGGCTACACCTTC. Its protein is CASSLSSNYGYTF.

This chain joins TRBV27 and TRBJ2-1; 7 bases agree with TRBD1. V gave up 5 bases and J gave up 5 bases; unmatched junction bases: 9. CDR1 is MNHEY, CDR2 SMNVEV, per germline (reference sequence). The CDR3 contains 15 residues. CDR3 residues: CASSDGTAANNEQFF. The CDR3 nucleotides read TGTGCCAGCAGTGACGGGACAGCGGCAAACAATGAGCAGTTCTTC.

J is TRBJ2-6 and V is TRBV27; possibly TRBD1 for D (6 bases). The V and J ends lost 7 bases and 0 bases respectively, with 10 bases between them. The CDR3 runs 15 residues. Germline V lookup: CDR1 MNHEY, CDR2 SMNVEV (reference sequence). DNA for the CDR3: TGTGCCAGCAAGGTGGGGGCCTCTGGGGCCAACGTCCTGACTTTC. It is translated as CASKVGASGANVLTF.

With regard to this clone: Different DNA sequences within this sample yield the same CDR3. The rearrangement joins TRBV7-9 to TRBJ1-1; D ambiguous. There are 12 residues in the CDR3. Germline CDR1 and CDR2: SEHNR and FQNEAQ (reference sequence). V gave up 1 base and J gave up 4 bases, with 4 bases separating them. The CDR3 here is CASSLGSTEAFF. DNA of the CDR3: TGTGCCAGCAGCTTAGGTAGCACTGAAGCTTTCTTT.

This chain uses TRBV6-1 with TRBJ1-3; D not resolved. CDR1 MNHNS and CDR2 SASEGT come from the germline V gene. The CDR3 length is 17 residues. V was shortened by 2 bases and J by 0 bases, with 14 bases between the two germline ends. CDR3 loop: CASSEPPAGSSGNTIYF. CDR3 DNA sequence: TGTGCCAGCAGTGAACCCCCCGCAGGAAGCTCTGGAAACACCATATATTTT.

The chain links TRBV9 to TRBJ2-1; 7 bases map to TRBD2. The CDR3 runs to 16 residues. In germline, CDR1 is SGDLS, CDR2 YYNGEE. Trimming at V came to 0 bases and at J to 3 bases, leaving 6 bases not matched to a gene. The CDR3 bases are TGTGCCAGCAGCGTAGACCCGCGCGGGGGCTACAATGAGCAGTTCTTC. Residues: CASSVDPRGGYNEQFF. Full variable domain (missing parts from reference TRBV9 and TRBJ2-1): DSGVTQTPKHLITATGQRVTLRCSPRSGDLSVYWYQQSLDQGLQFLIQYYNGEERAKGNILERFSAQQFPDLHSELNLSSLELGDSALYFCASSVDPRGGYNEQFFGPGTRLTVL.